The entry below gives a single TCR beta chain sequence along with its context. The antigen is unknown. This record belongs to a study of cytomegalovirus exposure and HLA in healthy donors. About the research overall: Earlier, some 200 million T cells were analyzed, and more than 100 million unique TCR beta sequences were found among them.

Study conclusions and caveats: Other equally common chains were less clonally expanded than HLA-associated TCR beta chains, a later analysis showed. Common viral pathogens (according to a later analysis) appeared linked to several of the most significant clusters.

The germline CDR1 and CDR2 sequences are MNHEY and SVGAGI. CDR3 length: 14 amino acids. V lost 6 bases to trimming and J lost 2 bases; unmatched junction nucleotides: 1. Vbeta (60) and Jbeta (13) primers were used in the PCR. Sequencing was performed with immunoSEQ multiplex PCR; in TCRdb, only in-frame clones are kept and a portion is missing. The sample records 86,000 or so clones, around 79% being singletons. Sequenced material: PBMCs. This TCR derives from a woman in her forties in good health and CMV-seropositive. This rearrangement joins TRBV6-5 to TRBJ1-2; TRBD1 matches 12 bases. CDR3 region: CASRGTGGNYGYTF. The CDR3 coding sequence is TGTGCCAGCAGGGGGACAGGGGGCAACTATGGCTACACCTTC.